The entry below gives a single T cell receptor (beta chain) sequence along with its context. Its antigen is undetermined. This sample is drawn from a study of cytomegalovirus exposure and HLA in healthy donors. A multiplex PCR was run with 60 Vbeta primers and 13 Jbeta primers. Libraries were prepared by immunoSEQ multiplex PCR; TCRdb keeps only in-frame clonotypes and omits some of them. Of around 58,000 clones listed, 70% to 75% are singletons. General study findings and limits: Analysis performed later showed TCR beta chains linked to HLA being more clonally expanded than equally common others. What a later analysis reportedly showed was that an Asian-associated ancestry cluster had fewer N-insertions than the roughly 700-donor mean. Presence/absence analyses treated sequencing depth as roughly uniform across donors. An observed cluster of highly shared sequence variants was recorded as a likely sequencing artifact.

The specimen sequenced was PBMCs. This receptor was obtained from a man aged 35-49 years in good health and CMV-seropositive.

CDR3 DNA sequence: TGTGCCAGTAGGGGTGGGACTAGCGGGTTCAAGGAGCAGTTCTTC. Translated, it gives CASRGGTSGFKEQFF. This rearrangement joins TRBV19 to TRBJ2-1; the match to TRBD2 covers 12 bases. Germline loops: CDR1 LNHDA, CDR2 SQIVND (reference sequence). V lost 6 bases to trimming and J lost 10 bases; unmatched junction nucleotides: 10. The CDR3 sequence is 15 residues long.